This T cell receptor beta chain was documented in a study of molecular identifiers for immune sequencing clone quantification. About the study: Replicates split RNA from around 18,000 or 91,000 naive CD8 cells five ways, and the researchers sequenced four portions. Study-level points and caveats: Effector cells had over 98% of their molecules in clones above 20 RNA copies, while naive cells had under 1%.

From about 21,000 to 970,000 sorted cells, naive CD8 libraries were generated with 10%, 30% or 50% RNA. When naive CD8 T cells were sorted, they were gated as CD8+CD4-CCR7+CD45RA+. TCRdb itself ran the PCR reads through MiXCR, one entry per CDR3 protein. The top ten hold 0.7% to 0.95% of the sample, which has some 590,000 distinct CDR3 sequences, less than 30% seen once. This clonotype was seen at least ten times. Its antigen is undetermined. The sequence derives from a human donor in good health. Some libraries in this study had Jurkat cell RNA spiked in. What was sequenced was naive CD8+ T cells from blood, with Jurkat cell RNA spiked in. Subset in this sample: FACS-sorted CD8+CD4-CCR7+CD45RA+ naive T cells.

The DNA for the CDR3 is TGCGCCAGCAGCTTGGTAGTTTTGGCAGGCTCGAACACCGGGGAGCTGTTTTTT. This gives the protein CASSLVVLAGSNTGELFF. The rearrangement uses TRBV5-1 and TRBJ2-2; no reliable D call. This CDR3 comprises 18 residues. The germline gives CDR1 SGHRS, CDR2 YFSETQ. Trimming stripped 0 bases from V and 0 bases from J, with 15 bases between. The full variable domain, completed using reference TRBV5-1 and TRBJ2-2, is KAGVTQTPRYLIKTRGQQVTLSCSPISGHRSVSWYQQTPGQGLQFLFEYFSETQRNKGNFPGRFSGRQFSNSRSEMNVSTLELGDSALYLCASSLVVLAGSNTGELFFGEGSRLTVL.